This is a list of T cell receptor beta chains from one sample in a study of immune characterization of retroperitoneal liposarcoma. One entry per CDR3 protein results from TCRdb running MiXCR on the PCR reads. The data show 3,000 to 3,500 distinct CDR3 sequences, 40% to 55% seen once. The sample was tumor tissue. Every receptor here comes from a male donor with retroperitoneal liposarcoma. Each CDR3 is given with its conserved first and last residue. Clone size is given for some rows only: seen once, a few or many times, or a class if the clone is expanded.

v_call: TRBV5-4; clone_size: once; cdr3_aa: CASSARDRGSDIQYF
v_call: TRBV11-1; clone_size: .; cdr3_aa: CASRGLGGGTQFF
v_call: TRBV6-1; clone_size: few; cdr3_aa: CASSTTGLYMGSPLHF
v_call: TRBV11-2; clone_size: few; cdr3_aa: CASSSGTNRGTDTQYF
v_call: TRBV27; clone_size: .; cdr3_aa: CASSPWTSGASNEQFF
v_call: TRBV6-1; clone_size: many; cdr3_aa: CASRTGLADSSYNEQYF
v_call: TRBV12-3/TRBV12-4; clone_size: .; cdr3_aa: CASSLGMENYEQFF
v_call: TRBV6-1; clone_size: .; cdr3_aa: CASRGMAGGRYNEQFF
v_call: TRBV12-3/TRBV12-4; clone_size: once; cdr3_aa: CASSFLNEQYF
v_call: TRBV6-6; clone_size: .; cdr3_aa: CASRRVLTSTDTQYF
v_call: TRBV6-1; clone_size: .; cdr3_aa: CASSDRVGEQFF
v_call: TRBV7-2; clone_size: once; cdr3_aa: CASTVSGGSPNIQYF
v_call: TRBV11-1; clone_size: medium-sized; cdr3_aa: CASSPGQGNQPQHF
v_call: TRBV5-6; clone_size: .; cdr3_aa: CASSFIGGLSSYNEQYF
v_call: TRBV6-6; clone_size: few; cdr3_aa: CASSSGGQGSGETQYF
v_call: TRBV6-1; clone_size: large; cdr3_aa: CASSDRATNYNEQFF
v_call: TRBV7-6; clone_size: .; cdr3_aa: CASSQVASGSFYEQYF
v_call: TRBV6-5; clone_size: .; cdr3_aa: CASRISGGVGTQYF
v_call: TRBV6-6; clone_size: .; cdr3_aa: CASSYSGTGSIYGYTF
v_call: TRBV5-3; clone_size: large; cdr3_aa: CARSLNTTLYQPQHF
v_call: TRBV6-1; clone_size: .; cdr3_aa: CASSVSSGSSTDTQYF
v_call: TRBV12-3/TRBV12-4; clone_size: .; cdr3_aa: CASRDGLADTQYF
v_call: TRBV6-1; clone_size: few; cdr3_aa: CASSEGGDSSYEQYF
v_call: TRBV6-1; clone_size: .; cdr3_aa: CASGQGSYNEQFF
v_call: TRBV12-3/TRBV12-4; clone_size: .; cdr3_aa: CASSLLGYEQYF
v_call: TRBV7-8; clone_size: medium-sized; cdr3_aa: CASSARGGGAALYF
v_call: TRBV12-3/TRBV12-4; clone_size: few; cdr3_aa: CASSALTGGEQFF
v_call: TRBV27; clone_size: .; cdr3_aa: CASSMDRGNSPLHF
v_call: TRBV6-6; clone_size: .; cdr3_aa: CASSYPPWAGGPNEQFF
v_call: TRBV7-6; clone_size: .; cdr3_aa: CASSFSVGRGEQYF
v_call: TRBV27; clone_size: few; cdr3_aa: CASSVTSGWTDTQYF
v_call: TRBV12-3/TRBV12-4; clone_size: .; cdr3_aa: CASTVGGRSYNEQFF
v_call: TRBV6-1; clone_size: .; cdr3_aa: CASSGTLGLVIEQYF
v_call: TRBV6-1; clone_size: .; cdr3_aa: CASHSGEDSTGELFF
v_call: TRBV4-1; clone_size: .; cdr3_aa: CASSQDEERGAYSPLHF
v_call: TRBV7-2; clone_size: few; cdr3_aa: CASSLSGTSGSMKTQFF
v_call: TRBV27; clone_size: .; cdr3_aa: CASQNSRGSTYNEQFF
v_call: TRBV12-3/TRBV12-4; clone_size: few; cdr3_aa: CASSLEWGAGTYEQFF
v_call: TRBV6-4; clone_size: medium-sized; cdr3_aa: CASSGGDGANVLTF
v_call: TRBV10-1; clone_size: medium-sized; cdr3_aa: CASSEWTGHHEQYF
v_call: TRBV11-2; clone_size: .; cdr3_aa: CASSTQRTRKGQFF
v_call: TRBV12-3/TRBV12-4; clone_size: medium-sized; cdr3_aa: CASSYRQGGSYNEQFF
v_call: TRBV20-1; clone_size: .; cdr3_aa: CSASPTRASGGRELFF
v_call: TRBV10-2; clone_size: few; cdr3_aa: CASSGWDTGELFF
v_call: TRBV6-1; clone_size: .; cdr3_aa: CASSEPSGISNQPQYF
v_call: TRBV7-2; clone_size: .; cdr3_aa: CASSLGQGLGQPQHF
v_call: TRBV7-8; clone_size: .; cdr3_aa: CASSSTLAGATMEQFF
v_call: TRBV6-1; clone_size: many; cdr3_aa: CASSGLAGLNEQFF
v_call: TRBV12-3/TRBV12-4; clone_size: few; cdr3_aa: CASTPAGQSSYNEQFF
v_call: TRBV6-1; clone_size: many; cdr3_aa: CASSPGLVNEQFF
v_call: TRBV4-1; clone_size: .; cdr3_aa: CASSQETGQPQHF
v_call: TRBV6-6; clone_size: .; cdr3_aa: CASSYSGLRGTDTQYF
v_call: TRBV6-1; clone_size: few; cdr3_aa: CASSARQGGNYGYTF
v_call: TRBV6-1; clone_size: .; cdr3_aa: CASSEASGANVLTF
v_call: TRBV6-1; clone_size: .; cdr3_aa: CASSEASGAGANVLTF
v_call: TRBV6-1; clone_size: .; cdr3_aa: CASREDNGYYEQYF
v_call: TRBV7-6; clone_size: .; cdr3_aa: CASSFGHQETQYF
v_call: TRBV6-1; clone_size: .; cdr3_aa: CASSDGLAGRSYEQYF